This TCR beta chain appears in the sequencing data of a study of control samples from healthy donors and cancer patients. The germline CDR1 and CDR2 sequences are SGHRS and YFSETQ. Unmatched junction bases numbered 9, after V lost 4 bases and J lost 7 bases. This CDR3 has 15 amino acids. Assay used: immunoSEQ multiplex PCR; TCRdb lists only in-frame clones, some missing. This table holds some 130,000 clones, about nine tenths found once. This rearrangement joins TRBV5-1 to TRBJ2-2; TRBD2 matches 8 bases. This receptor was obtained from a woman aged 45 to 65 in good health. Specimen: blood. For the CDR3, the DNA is TGCGCCAGCAGCCCGAGCGGGAGTCCGGGCGGGGAGCTGTTTTTT. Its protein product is CASSPSGSPGGELFF.